This T cell receptor (beta chain) emerged from a study of shared clonotypes between healthy human individuals. Produced via immunoSEQ multiplex PCR; TCRdb's table is partial and in-frame only. The table lists 1.5 million to 1.9 million clones, approximately 98% of them singletons. V was pared by 7 bases and J by 0 bases, with 4 bases of the junction left unmatched. The CDR3 sequence is 14 residues long. Germline values: CDR1 SGDLS, CDR2 YYNGEE. Sequencing input: naive CD4+ T cells sorted from blood. The subset was: CD45RA+ positively selected. The genes are TRBV9 and TRBJ2-1; 7 bases are a match to TRBD1. This sequence originates from a man aged 25-40 years in good health. The CDR3 loop is CASARGSSYNEQFF. CDR3 nucleotide sequence: TGTGCCAGCGCCAGGGGGAGCTCCTACAATGAGCAGTTCTTC.